A selection of T cell receptor beta chains follows, all from one sample in a study of Graves' ophthalmopathy and Graves' hyperthyroidism. TCRdb called the multiplex PCR reads again in MiXCR, with one record for every CDR3 protein. The sample includes under 350,000 distinct CDR3 sequences, around a sixth of them seen just once. Sequenced sample: peripheral blood. All receptors derive from an adult man with Graves' ophthalmopathy. CDR3s include the opening cysteine and the closing phenylalanine or tryptophan. A D gene is named only where the DNA matches it firmly. Only part of the rows carry a size: once, few, many, or a class if the clone is expanded.

clone size,V gene,D gene,J gene,CDR3 DNA,CDR3 protein
many,TRBV5-1,-,TRBJ1-5,TGCGCCAGCAGCTTGGAAGGGGATGATAGCAATCAGCCCCAGCATTTT,CASSLEGDDSNQPQHF
many,TRBV20-1,-,TRBJ1-2,TGCAGTGCTAGAGGGGAGATAAACAGGGTTTTAGGGGGCTACACCTTC,CSARGEINRVLGGYTF
-,TRBV12-5,TRBD1,TRBJ1-2,TGTACTAGTGGCCGACGGATCCGGACAGGGGCCTTTCACTATGGCTACACCTTC,CTSGRRIRTGAFHYGYTF
few,TRBV12-3/TRBV12-4,-,TRBJ2-6,TGTGCCAGCAGGACGGGAAACTCTGGGGCCAACGTCCTGACTTTC,CASRTGNSGANVLTF
-,TRBV29-1,-,TRBJ2-5,TGCAGCGTTGAGAGGGGCCTAGACGAGACCCAGTACTTC,CSVERGLDETQYF
many,TRBV6-1,-,TRBJ2-7,TGTGCCAGCAGTCGACCCGCTAATTCCCCCTCCGAGCAGTACTTC,CASSRPANSPSEQYF
many,TRBV7-2,TRBD1,TRBJ2-7,TGTGCCAGCAGATTCCGGGACAGCAGCTCCTACGAGCAGTACTTC,CASRFRDSSSYEQYF
many,TRBV30,-,TRBJ1-2,TGTGCCTGGAGTGACGGAATGTATGGCTACACCTTC,CAWSDGMYGYTF
many,TRBV13,TRBD2,TRBJ2-6,TGTGCCAGCAGCTTAGCGGGGGGGCGTGGGGCCAACGTCCTGACTTTC,CASSLAGGRGANVLTF
many,TRBV12-3/TRBV12-4,-,TRBJ2-1,TGTGCCAGCAGCAAGGTCAGGATCGGCTACGAGCAGTTCTTC,CASSKVRIGYEQFF
many,TRBV5-1,-,TRBJ2-2,TGCGCCAGCAGCGTTGGGGGCGCGAACACCGGGGAGCTGTTTTTT,CASSVGGANTGELFF
many,TRBV19,-,TRBJ1-5,TGTGCCAGTAGTGTAGATCAGGTGCAGCCCCAGCATTTT,CASSVDQVQPQHF
many,TRBV6-2/TRBV6-3,TRBD2,TRBJ2-2,TGTGCCAGCAGTTATTCTCCTAGCGGGGGAAACACCGGGGAGCTGTTTTTT,CASSYSPSGGNTGELFF
few,TRBV6-1,-,TRBJ2-2,TGTGCCACTAGCAACAGGCTGGGCACCGGGGAGCTGTTTTTT,CATSNRLGTGELFF
-,TRBV28,-,TRBJ2-5,TGTGCCACTCTCAGGATCCTTAAAGAGACCCAGTACTTC,CATLRILKETQYF
many,TRBV28,TRBD1,TRBJ1-2,TGTGCCAGCCATCCCCAGACAGGGGCTAACTATGGCTACACCTTC,CASHPQTGANYGYTF
many,TRBV6-5,-,TRBJ1-1,TGTGCCAGCGGGGTTAGGGCCGCTGAAGCTTTCTTT,CASGVRAAEAFF
few,TRBV4-2,-,TRBJ2-3,TGTGCCAGCAGCCAAGCGGGGGGCACAGATACGCAGTATTTT,CASSQAGGTDTQYF
many,TRBV20-1,-,TRBJ2-5,TGCAGTGCGATACCGGGACGGAGCCAAGAGACCCAGTACTTC,CSAIPGRSQETQYF
many,TRBV6-5,-,TRBJ1-2,TGTGCCAGCAGTACGACCGAGGACGTAGGCTACACCTTC,CASSTTEDVGYTF
few,TRBV6-1,TRBD2,TRBJ2-7,TGTGCCAGCAGTGAGGGACTAGCGTTCGCCTACGAGCAGTACTTC,CASSEGLAFAYEQYF
-,TRBV5-1,TRBD1,TRBJ2-5,TGCGCCAGCAGCCCGGGACAGGGGCACCAAGAGACCCAGTACTTC,CASSPGQGHQETQYF
many,TRBV20-1,-,TRBJ1-1,TGCAGTCATATAAAAGAGGGCACTGAAGCTTTCTTT,CSHIKEGTEAFF
many,TRBV27,-,TRBJ2-2,TGTGCCAGCAGTTCATCCGGGACACGGAACACCGGGGAGCTGTTTTTT,CASSSSGTRNTGELFF
-,TRBV5-1,TRBD1,TRBJ1-1,TGCGCCAGCAGCAAAGACAGGGGAACTGAAGCTTTCTTT,CASSKDRGTEAFF
many,TRBV9,TRBD2,TRBJ2-7,TGTGCCAGCAGCGTAGGGGGGAGGGAACTCTCCGAGCAGTGCTTC,CASSVGGRELSEQCF
many,TRBV2,-,TRBJ2-2,TGTGCCAGCACCCAAACAGGGGGGGTCACCGGGGAGCTGTTTTTT,CASTQTGGVTGELFF
many,TRBV28,-,TRBJ2-2,TGTGCCAGCTACGACAGAGCCAACACCGGGGAGCTGTTTTTT,CASYDRANTGELFF
many,TRBV24-1,-,TRBJ2-3,TGTGCCACCTCCAGGGAAAACACAGATACGCAGTATTTT,CATSRENTDTQYF
many,TRBV11-2,-,TRBJ2-2,TGTGCCAGCAGCTTAGATGGTTTTGATCCAACCTACGGCAGGGAGCTGTTTTTT,CASSLDGFDPTYGRELFF
many,TRBV7-2,-,TRBJ2-2,TGTGCCAGCAGCTTAGTTTTAGGGAACACCGGGGAGCTGTTTTTT,CASSLVLGNTGELFF
few,TRBV30,-,TRBJ1-3,TGTGCCTGGAGTGTACAGCAGGGGAGCTCTGGAAACACCATATATTTT,CAWSVQQGSSGNTIYF
-,TRBV11-2,-,TRBJ2-7,TGTGCCAGCAGGGAGGAACCGGGCCAGGGCGAGCAGTACTTC,CASREEPGQGEQYF
many,TRBV13,-,TRBJ2-5,TGTGCCAGCAGCCGGAGCAGAGCGTACCAAGAGACCCAGTACTTC,CASSRSRAYQETQYF
many,TRBV20-1,-,TRBJ2-7,TGCAGTGCTAGAGATTTGAGGAGGCAGCGGGCTACCTCCTACGAGCAGTACTTC,CSARDLRRQRATSYEQYF
-,TRBV6-1,-,TRBJ2-7,TGTGCCAGCTGTGTCGGTGAGACCTACGAGCAGTACTTC,CASCVGETYEQYF
many,TRBV11-2,-,TRBJ1-2,TGTGCCAGCAGCTCGGACGGGGACTATGGCTACACCTTC,CASSSDGDYGYTF
-,TRBV13,-,TRBJ1-5,TGTGCCAGCAGCTTAGCCTCGGGGGGGACTAGCAATCAGCCCCAGCATTTT,CASSLASGGTSNQPQHF
many,TRBV5-1,-,TRBJ1-1,TGCGCCAGCAGCTTGTATGTGGGGGCTGAAGCTTTCTTT,CASSLYVGAEAFF
-,TRBV9,-,TRBJ2-7,TGTGCCAGCAGGGCCGGGACGACGCCTCTGTACGAGCAGTACTTC,CASRAGTTPLYEQYF
many,TRBV28,-,TRBJ2-7,TGTGCCAGCAGTTCCCCCAGATACGAGCAGTACTTC,CASSSPRYEQYF
many,TRBV3-1,-,TRBJ2-2,TGTGCCAGCAGACAACGCGATATCGGGGAGCTGTTTTTT,CASRQRDIGELFF
-,TRBV12-3/TRBV12-4,-,TRBJ2-1,TGTGCCAGCAGCTTTCCGGCCAGGCCTAACTACGAGCAGTTCTTC,CASSFPARPNYEQFF
-,TRBV6-1,-,TRBJ1-2,TGTGCCAGCAGTGAATCAGAGGGGGAACCCTATGGCTACACCTTC,CASSESEGEPYGYTF
many,TRBV7-3,-,TRBJ2-2,TGTGCCAGCAGCCTGGACAGAGCTAACACCGGGGAGCTGTTTTTT,CASSLDRANTGELFF
many,TRBV24-1,TRBD1,TRBJ1-5,TGTGCCACCAGTGAACGGGACAGGGGGTATAGCAATCAGCCCCAGCATTTT,CATSERDRGYSNQPQHF
many,TRBV27,TRBD1,TRBJ1-1,TGTGCCAGCAGGTCAGAGACAGGGGCACCGAACACTGAAGCTTTCTTT,CASRSETGAPNTEAFF
-,TRBV5-1,-,TRBJ1-1,TGCGCCAGCAGCGATGGAGGGAGATTGAACACTGAAGCTTTCTTT,CASSDGGRLNTEAFF